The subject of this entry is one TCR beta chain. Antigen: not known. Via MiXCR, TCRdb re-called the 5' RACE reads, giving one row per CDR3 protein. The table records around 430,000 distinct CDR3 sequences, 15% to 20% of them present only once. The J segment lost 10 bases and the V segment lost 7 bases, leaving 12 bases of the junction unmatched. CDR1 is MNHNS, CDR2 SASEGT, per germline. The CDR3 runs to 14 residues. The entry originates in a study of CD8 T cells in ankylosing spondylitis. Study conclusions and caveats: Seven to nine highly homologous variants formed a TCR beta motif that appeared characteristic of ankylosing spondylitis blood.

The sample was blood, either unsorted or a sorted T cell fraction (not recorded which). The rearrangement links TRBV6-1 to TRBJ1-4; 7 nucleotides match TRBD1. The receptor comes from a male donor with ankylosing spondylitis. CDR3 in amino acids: CASNTPGQHIKLFF. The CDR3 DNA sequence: TGTGCCAGCAATACGCCGGGACAGCATATAAAACTGTTTTTT.